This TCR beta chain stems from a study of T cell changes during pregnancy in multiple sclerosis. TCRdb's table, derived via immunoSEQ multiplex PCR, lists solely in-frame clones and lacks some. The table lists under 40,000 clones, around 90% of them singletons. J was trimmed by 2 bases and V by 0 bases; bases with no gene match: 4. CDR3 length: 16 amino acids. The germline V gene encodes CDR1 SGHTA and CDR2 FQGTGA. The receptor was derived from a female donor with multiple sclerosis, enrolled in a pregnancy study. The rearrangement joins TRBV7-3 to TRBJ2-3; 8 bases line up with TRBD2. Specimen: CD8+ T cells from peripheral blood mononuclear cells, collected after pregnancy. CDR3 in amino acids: CASSLTGGGTTDTQYF. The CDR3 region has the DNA TGTGCCAGCAGCTTAACTGGCGGGGGGACCACAGATACGCAGTATTTT. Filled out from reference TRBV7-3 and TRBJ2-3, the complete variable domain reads GAGVSQTPSNKVTEKGKYVELRCDPISGHTALYWYRQSLGQGPEFLIYFQGTGAADDSGLPNDRFFAVRPEGSVSTLKIQRTERGDSAVYLCASSLTGGGTTDTQYFGPGTRLTVL.